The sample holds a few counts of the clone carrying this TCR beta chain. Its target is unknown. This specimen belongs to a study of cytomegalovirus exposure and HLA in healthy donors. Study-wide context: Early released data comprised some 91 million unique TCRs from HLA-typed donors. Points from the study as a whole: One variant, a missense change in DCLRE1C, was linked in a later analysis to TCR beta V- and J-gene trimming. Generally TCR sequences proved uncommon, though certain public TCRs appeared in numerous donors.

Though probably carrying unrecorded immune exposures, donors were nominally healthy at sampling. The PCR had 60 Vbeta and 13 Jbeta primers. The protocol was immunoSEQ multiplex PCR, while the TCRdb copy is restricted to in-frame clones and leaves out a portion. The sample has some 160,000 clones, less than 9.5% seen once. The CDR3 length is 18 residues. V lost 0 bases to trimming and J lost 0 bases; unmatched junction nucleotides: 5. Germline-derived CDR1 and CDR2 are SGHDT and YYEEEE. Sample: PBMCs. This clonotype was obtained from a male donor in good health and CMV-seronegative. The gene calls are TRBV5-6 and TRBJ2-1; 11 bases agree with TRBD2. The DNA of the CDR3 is TGTGCCAGCAGCTTGGTCGTGACTAGCGGGATCTCCTACAATGAGCAGTTCTTC. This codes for CASSLVVTSGISYNEQFF.